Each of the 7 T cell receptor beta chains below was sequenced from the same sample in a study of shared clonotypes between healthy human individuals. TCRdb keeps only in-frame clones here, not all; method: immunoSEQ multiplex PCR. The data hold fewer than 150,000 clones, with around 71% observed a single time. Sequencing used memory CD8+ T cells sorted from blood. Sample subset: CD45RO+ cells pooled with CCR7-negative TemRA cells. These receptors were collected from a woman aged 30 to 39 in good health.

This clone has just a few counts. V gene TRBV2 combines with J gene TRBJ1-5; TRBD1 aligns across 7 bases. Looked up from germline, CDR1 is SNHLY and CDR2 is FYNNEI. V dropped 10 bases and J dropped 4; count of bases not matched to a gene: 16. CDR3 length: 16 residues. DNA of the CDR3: TGTGCCACCCGGCGGGCCGGGGACAGTCGTAATCAGCCCCAGCATTTT. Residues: CATRRAGDSRNQPQHF.

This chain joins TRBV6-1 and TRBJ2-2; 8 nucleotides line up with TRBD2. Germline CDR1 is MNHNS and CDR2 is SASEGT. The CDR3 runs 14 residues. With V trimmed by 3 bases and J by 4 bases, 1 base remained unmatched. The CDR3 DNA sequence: TGTGCCAGCAGTGACGGGAGGGCCACCGGGGAGCTGTTTTTT. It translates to CASSDGRATGELFF.

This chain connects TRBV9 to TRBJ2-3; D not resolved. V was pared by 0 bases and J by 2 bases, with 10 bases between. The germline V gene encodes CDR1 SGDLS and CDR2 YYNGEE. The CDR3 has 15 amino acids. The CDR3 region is CASSVGRSPTDTQYF. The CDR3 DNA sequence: TGTGCCAGCAGCGTAGGACGCAGTCCCACAGATACGCAGTATTTT. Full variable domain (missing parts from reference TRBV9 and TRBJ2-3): DSGVTQTPKHLITATGQRVTLRCSPRSGDLSVYWYQQSLDQGLQFLIQYYNGEERAKGNILERFSAQQFPDLHSELNLSSLELGDSALYFCASSVGRSPTDTQYFGPGTRLTVL.

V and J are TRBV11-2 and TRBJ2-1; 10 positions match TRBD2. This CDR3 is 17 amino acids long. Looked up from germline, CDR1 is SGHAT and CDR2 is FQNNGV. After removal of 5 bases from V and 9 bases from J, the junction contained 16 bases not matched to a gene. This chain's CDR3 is CASSPWTSGAQRGEQFF. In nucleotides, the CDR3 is TGTGCCAGCAGCCCCTGGACTAGCGGCGCTCAGCGGGGTGAGCAGTTCTTC.

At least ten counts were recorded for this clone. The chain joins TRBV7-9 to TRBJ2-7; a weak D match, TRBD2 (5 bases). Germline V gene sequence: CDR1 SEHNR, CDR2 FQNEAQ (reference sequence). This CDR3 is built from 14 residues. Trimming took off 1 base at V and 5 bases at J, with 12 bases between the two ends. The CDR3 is CASSLDGLPDEQYF. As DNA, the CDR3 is TGTGCCAGCAGCTTAGACGGACTCCCGGACGAGCAGTACTTC. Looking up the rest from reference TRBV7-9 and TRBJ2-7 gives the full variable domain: DTGVSQNPRHKITKRGQNVTFRCDPISEHNRLYWYRQTLGQGPEFLTYFQNEAQLEKSRLLSDRFSAERPKGSFSTLEIQRTEQGDSAMYLCASSLDGLPDEQYFGPGTRLTVT.

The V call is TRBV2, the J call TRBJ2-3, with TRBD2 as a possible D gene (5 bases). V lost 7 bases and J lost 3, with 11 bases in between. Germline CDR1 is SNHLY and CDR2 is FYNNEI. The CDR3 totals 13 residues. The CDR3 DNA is TGTGCCAGCACCGCAAGGGAGACAGATACGCAGTATTTT. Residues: CASTARETDTQYF.

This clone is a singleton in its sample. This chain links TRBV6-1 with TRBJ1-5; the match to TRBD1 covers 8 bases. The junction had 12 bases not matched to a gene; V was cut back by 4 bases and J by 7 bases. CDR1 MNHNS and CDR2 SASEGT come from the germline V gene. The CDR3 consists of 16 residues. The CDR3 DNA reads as TGTGCCAGCAGTGTTAGCCCAGGGGGCCGACACCAGCCCCAGCATTTT. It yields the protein CASSVSPGGRHQPQHF.